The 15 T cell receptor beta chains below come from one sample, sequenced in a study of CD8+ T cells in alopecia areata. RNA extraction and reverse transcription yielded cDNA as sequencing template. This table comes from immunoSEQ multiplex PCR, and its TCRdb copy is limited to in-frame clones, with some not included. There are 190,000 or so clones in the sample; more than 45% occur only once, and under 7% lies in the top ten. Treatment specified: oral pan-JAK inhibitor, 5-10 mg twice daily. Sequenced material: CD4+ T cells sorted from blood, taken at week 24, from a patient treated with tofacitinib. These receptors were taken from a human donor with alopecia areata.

Here the CDR3 reads CAISGTGEAEAFF. The CDR3 DNA reads as TGTGCCATCAGTGGGACAGGGGAGGCTGAAGCTTTCTTT. The chain uses TRBV10-3 and TRBJ1-1; 9 nucleotides match TRBD1. The CDR3 has 13 amino acids. Looked up from germline, CDR1 is ENHRY and CDR2 is SYGVKD. J was trimmed by 6 bases and V by 4 bases; bases with no gene match: 3.

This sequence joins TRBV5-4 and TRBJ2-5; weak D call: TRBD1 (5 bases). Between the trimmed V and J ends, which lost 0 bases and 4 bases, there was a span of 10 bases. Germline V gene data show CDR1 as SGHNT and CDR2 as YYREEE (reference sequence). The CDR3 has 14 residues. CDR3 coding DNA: TGTGCCAGCAGCTTGGTGGCCCAGGGAGAGACCCAGTACTTC. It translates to CASSLVAQGETQYF.

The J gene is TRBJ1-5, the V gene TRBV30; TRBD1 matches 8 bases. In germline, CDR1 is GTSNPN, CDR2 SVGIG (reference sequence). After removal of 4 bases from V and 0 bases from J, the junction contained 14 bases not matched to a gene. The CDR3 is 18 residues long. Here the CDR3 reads CAWTRTGQFLGSNQPQHF. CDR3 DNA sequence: TGTGCCTGGACCCGGACAGGGCAGTTTCTAGGTAGCAATCAGCCCCAGCATTTT.

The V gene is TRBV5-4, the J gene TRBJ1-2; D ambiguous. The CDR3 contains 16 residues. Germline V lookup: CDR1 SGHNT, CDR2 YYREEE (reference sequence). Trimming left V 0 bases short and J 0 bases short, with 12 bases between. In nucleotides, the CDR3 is TGTGCCAGCAGCTTGGGGAGAGGCGGTCCTAACTATGGCTACACCTTC. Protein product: CASSLGRGGPNYGYTF.

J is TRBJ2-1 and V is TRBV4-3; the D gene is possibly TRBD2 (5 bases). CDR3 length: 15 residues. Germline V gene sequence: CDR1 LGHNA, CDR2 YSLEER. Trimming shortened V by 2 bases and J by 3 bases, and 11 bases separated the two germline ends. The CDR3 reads CASSQLGADYNEQFF. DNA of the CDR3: TGCGCCAGCAGCCAACTCGGAGCGGACTACAATGAGCAGTTCTTC.

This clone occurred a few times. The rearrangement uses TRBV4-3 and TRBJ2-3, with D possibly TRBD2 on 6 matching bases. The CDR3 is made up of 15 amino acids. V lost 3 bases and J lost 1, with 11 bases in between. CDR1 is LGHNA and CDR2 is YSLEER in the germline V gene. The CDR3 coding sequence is TGCGCCAGCAGCCATAGTAGCGGAGGCACAGATACGCAGTATTTT. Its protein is CASSHSSGGTDTQYF.

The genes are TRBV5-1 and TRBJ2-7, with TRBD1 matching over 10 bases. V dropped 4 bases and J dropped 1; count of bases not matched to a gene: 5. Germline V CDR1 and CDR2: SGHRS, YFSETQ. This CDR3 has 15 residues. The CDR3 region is CASSGGTGVSYEQYF. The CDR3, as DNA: TGCGCCAGCAGCGGAGGGACAGGGGTTTCCTACGAGCAGTACTTC.

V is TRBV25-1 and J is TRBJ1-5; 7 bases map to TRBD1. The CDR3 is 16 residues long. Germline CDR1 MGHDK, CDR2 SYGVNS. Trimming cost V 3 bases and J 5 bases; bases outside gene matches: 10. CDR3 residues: CASSDSQGDPDQPQHF. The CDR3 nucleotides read TGTGCCAGCAGTGATTCCCAGGGGGACCCTGATCAGCCCCAGCATTTT.

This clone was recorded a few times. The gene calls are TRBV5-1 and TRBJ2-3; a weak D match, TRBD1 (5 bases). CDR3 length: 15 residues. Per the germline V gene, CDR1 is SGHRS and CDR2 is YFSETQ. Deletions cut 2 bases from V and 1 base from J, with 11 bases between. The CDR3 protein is CASSLQVEGTDTQYF. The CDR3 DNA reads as TGCGCCAGCAGCTTACAGGTAGAGGGCACAGATACGCAGTATTTT.

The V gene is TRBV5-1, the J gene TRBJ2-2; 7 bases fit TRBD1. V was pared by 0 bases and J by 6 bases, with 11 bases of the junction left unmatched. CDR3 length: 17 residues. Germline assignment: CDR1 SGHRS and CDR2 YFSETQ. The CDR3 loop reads CASSLARDSFLPGELFF. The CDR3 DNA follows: TGCGCCAGCAGCTTGGCCAGGGACAGCTTCTTGCCCGGGGAGCTGTTTTTT.

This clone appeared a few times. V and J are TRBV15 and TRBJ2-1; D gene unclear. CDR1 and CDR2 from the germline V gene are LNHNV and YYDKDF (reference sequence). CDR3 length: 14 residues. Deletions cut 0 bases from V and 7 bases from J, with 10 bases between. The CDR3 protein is CATSRDYRANEQFF. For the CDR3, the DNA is TGTGCCACCAGCAGAGATTATAGGGCGAATGAGCAGTTCTTC.

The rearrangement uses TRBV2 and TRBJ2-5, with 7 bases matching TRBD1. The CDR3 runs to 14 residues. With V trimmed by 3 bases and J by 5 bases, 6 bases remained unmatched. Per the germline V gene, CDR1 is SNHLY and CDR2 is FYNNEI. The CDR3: CASSEDRTLETQYF. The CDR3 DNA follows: TGTGCCAGCAGTGAGGACAGGACGCTCGAGACCCAGTACTTC.

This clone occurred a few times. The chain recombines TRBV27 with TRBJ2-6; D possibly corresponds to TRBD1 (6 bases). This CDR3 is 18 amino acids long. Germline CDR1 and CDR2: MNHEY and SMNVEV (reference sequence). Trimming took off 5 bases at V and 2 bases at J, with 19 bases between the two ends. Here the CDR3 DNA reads TGTGCCAGCAGTCACCCTACGGGCCCAGGGGCTGGGGCCAACGTCCTGACTTTC. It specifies CASSHPTGPGAGANVLTF.

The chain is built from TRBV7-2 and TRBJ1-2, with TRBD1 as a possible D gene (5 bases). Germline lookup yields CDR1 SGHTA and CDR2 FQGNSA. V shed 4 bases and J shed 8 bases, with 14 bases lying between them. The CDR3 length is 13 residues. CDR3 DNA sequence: TGTGCCAGCAGCTCCGATAGACAGTTGGGCTACACCTTC. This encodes CASSSDRQLGYTF.

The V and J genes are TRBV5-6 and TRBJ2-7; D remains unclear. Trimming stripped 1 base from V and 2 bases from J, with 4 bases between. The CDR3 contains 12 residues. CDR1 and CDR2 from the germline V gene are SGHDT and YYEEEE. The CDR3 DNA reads TGTGCCAGCAGCTTGCCTCCCTACGAGCAGTACTTC. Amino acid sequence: CASSLPPYEQYF.